This T cell receptor (beta chain) derives from a study of cytomegalovirus exposure and HLA in healthy donors. Findings and limits, study-wide: Rarity characterized most TCR sequences, yet some public TCRs appeared in many donors. Among TCR beta chains, those listed as cytomegalovirus-associated numbered roughly 150.

Concerning this clone itself: Antigen specificity is unknown.

Some clones are missing from TCRdb's copy, which holds only in-frame ones; the method was immunoSEQ multiplex PCR. There are some 150,000 clones in the sample; 85% to 90% occur only once, and more than 2.5% lies in the top ten. Sequencing input: PBMCs. The clonotype originates from a woman between 18 and 29 years old in good health and CMV-seropositive.

CDR3 sequence reads: CASRPRMVAGSPTYEQYF. As DNA, the CDR3 is TGCGCCAGCCGACCCCGGATGGTAGCGGGATCCCCTACCTACGAGCAGTACTTC. This chain joins TRBV5-1 and TRBJ2-7; the match to TRBD2 covers 8 bases. The J segment lost 2 bases and the V segment lost 7 bases, leaving 20 bases of the junction unmatched. This CDR3 region has 18 residues. CDR1 and CDR2 from the germline V gene are SGHRS and YFSETQ.